This T cell receptor (beta chain) appears in the sequencing data of a study of T cells in Graves' hyperthyroidism and ophthalmopathy. Study-wide results and caveats: In simple terms, a model built on 13 V-J features told ophthalmopathy apart from stable hyperthyroidism. The model foresaw ophthalmopathy a median around 6 months prior to onset.

Amplification of TCR beta CDR3 regions was performed using RNA transcripts as template. HTBI primers were used for first-round RT-PCR of the TCR CDR3. TCRdb re-called the multiplex PCR reads through MiXCR, storing one row per CDR3 protein. The table lists roughly 500,000 distinct CDR3 sequences, roughly 22% of them singletons. The CDR3 totals 15 residues. Germline CDR1 MNHNS, CDR2 SASEGT. Germline trimming cut 7 bases from V and 9 bases from J; bases unmatched to any gene: 9. Points on this clonotype: Its antigen is not identified.

The chain is built from TRBV6-1 and TRBJ1-6; 10 bases line up with TRBD1. The material sequenced was blood. The receptor was isolated from a woman aged 70-85 years with Graves' ophthalmopathy. The CDR3 nucleotides are TGTGCCAGCACACTCCTCCGGGACAGGGGTTCACCCCTCCACTTT. Translation gives CASTLLRDRGSPLHF.